This T cell receptor beta chain originates from a study of OX40 agonist ivuxolimab in advanced cancers. CDR1 is SQVTM and CDR2 is ANQGSEA in the germline V gene. With 4 bases removed from V and 8 bases from J, the gap between germline ends came to 17 bases. This CDR3 comprises 13 residues. Generated by immunoSEQ multiplex PCR, the TCRdb table keeps only in-frame clones and is missing some. The data contain tens of thousands of clones, about nine tenths of them singletons. People who had autoimmune disease history or systemic immunosuppression were excluded. Drawing of blood for sampling happened at baseline, at cycle 4 day 1, and at cycle 7 day 1. This clone appeared a single time.

This chain uses TRBV29-1 with TRBJ1-2; TRBD1 might be the D (5 bases). This receptor was identified in an adult with an advanced solid tumor such as melanoma, head and neck, liver or kidney cancer. The sequencing here drew on CD4+ or CD8+ T cells sorted from blood, taken in a trial of the OX40 agonist ivuxolimab. In DNA, the CDR3 is TGCAGCGTTGCGGGTGGGGCCCGGAAGGGCTACACCTTC. This gives the protein CSVAGGARKGYTF.